This T cell receptor beta chain stems from a study of T cells in Graves' hyperthyroidism and ophthalmopathy. This clonotype was counted ten times or more. Its antigen remains unknown. Stable disease denoted Graves' hyperthyroidism without ophthalmopathy progression within 18 months. Criteria for exclusion of patients were uncontrolled infection, other autoimmune disease, pregnancy or lactation. Deletions cut 6 bases from V and 7 bases from J, with 12 bases between. Germline-derived CDR1 and CDR2 are LNHDA and SQIVND (reference sequence). CDR3 size: 13 residues. Study-wide points: Model predictions of ophthalmopathy came a median 6.5 months before onset. Most clonotypes that expanded in the thyroid above 0.001 also showed up in blood.

From RNA transcripts, TCR beta CDR3 regions were amplified. First-round RT-PCR of the TCR CDR3 relied on the HTBI primer set. TCRdb itself ran the multiplex PCR reads through MiXCR, one entry per CDR3 protein. The table records a few hundred thousand distinct CDR3 sequences, just over 45% of them present only once. Sequencing was carried out using peripheral blood or thyroid tissue (not recorded which). The chain has TRBV19 and TRBJ2-2, with D unclear. The sequence came from a woman under 30 with Graves' hyperthyroidism. CDR3: CASRQTLDGELFF. DNA for the CDR3: TGTGCCAGTAGACAGACCTTGGACGGGGAGCTGTTTTTT.